This T cell receptor (beta chain) came from a study of tumor-infiltrating lymphocytes in primary liver carcinoma. DNA and RNA were both co-extracted from 20-30 mg of bulk tissue that had not been sorted. Researchers generated TCR beta cDNA from about 460 ng of total RNA, relying on a constant-region primer. Slightly modified ARM-PCR served as the procedure for the TCR beta libraries. These libraries came from three rounds of nested multiplex PCR. TCRdb re-analysed the multiplex PCR reads in MiXCR, keeping a single row per CDR3 protein. The sample has under 110,000 distinct CDR3 sequences; under 70% are singletons. The clonotype comes from a woman aged 55-70 years with primary liver carcinoma and hepatitis B virus infection. Sequenced sample: liver tumor tissue from sampling region 2. This sample's subset: tumor region T2, inferior pole.

CDR3 loop: CASNSPGKETQYF. In DNA form, the CDR3 reads TGCGCCAGCAACTCGCCCGGGAAAGAGACCCAGTACTTC. This sequence joins TRBV5-1 and TRBJ2-5; D may be TRBD2 (5 bases). Germline CDR1 is SGHRS and CDR2 is YFSETQ. Trimming stripped 6 bases from V and 3 bases from J, with 12 bases between. The CDR3 is 13 amino acids. Full variable domain (missing parts from reference TRBV5-1 and TRBJ2-5): KAGVTQTPRYLIKTRGQQVTLSCSPISGHRSVSWYQQTPGQGLQFLFEYFSETQRNKGNFPGRFSGRQFSNSRSEMNVSTLELGDSALYLCASNSPGKETQYFGPGTRLLVL.